The 10 T cell receptor beta chains listed next were all sequenced from one sample in a study of neurological immune-mediated disorders. TCRdb itself ran the 5' RACE reads through MiXCR, one entry per CDR3 protein. The sample holds about 30,000 distinct CDR3 sequences, around 5.9% seen once. Sequenced: CD4+ T cells from blood. The origin of the receptors is a woman in her fifties or sixties in good health.

This clonotype showed up many times. The rearrangement links TRBV6-6 to TRBJ1-5, with D uncertain. Trimming left V 6 bases short and J 4 bases short, with 16 bases between. CDR3 size: 15 residues. Germline V gene sequence: CDR1 MNHNY, CDR2 SVGAGI (reference sequence). This CDR3 reads CASRNRGRGNQPQHF. The CDR3 nucleotides are TGTGCCAGCAGGAACCGGGGTCGGGGAAATCAGCCCCAGCATTTT.

The table lists this clonotype with many counts. The CDR3: CASREGFNQPQHF. The CDR3 DNA follows: TGCGCCAGCAGGGAAGGCTTCAATCAGCCCCAGCATTTT. The V call is TRBV5-1, the J call TRBJ1-5, with D unclear. The CDR3 loop spans 13 amino acids. Trimming took off 5 bases at V and 3 bases at J, with 9 bases between the two ends. The V gene's germline CDR1 is SGHRS and CDR2 YFSETQ. Supplemented by reference TRBV5-1 and TRBJ1-5, the full variable domain reads KAGVTQTPRYLIKTRGQQVTLSCSPISGHRSVSWYQQTPGQGLQFLFEYFSETQRNKGNFPGRFSGRQFSNSRSEMNVSTLELGDSALYLCASREGFNQPQHFGDGTRLSIL.

This clonotype is categorized as medium-sized. This sequence joins TRBV5-1 and TRBJ2-3; the D is unclear. Germline V gives CDR1 SGHRS, CDR2 YFSETQ. Trimming removed 6 bases at V and 3 bases at J, with 11 bases between. The CDR3 loop spans 13 amino acids. The CDR3 region is CASTPGGTDTQYF. The CDR3 DNA reads as TGCGCCAGCACCCCGGGTGGGACAGATACGCAGTATTTT.

This clonotype has a count of ten or more. The genes are TRBV4-3 and TRBJ2-5; 7 bases fit TRBD1. Germline V gene data show CDR1 as LGHNA and CDR2 as YSLEER. CDR3 length: 13 residues. V was clipped by 4 bases and J by 5 bases; unmatched bases: 4. CDR3 in DNA: TGCGCCAGCAGCCGCACAGGGGTCGAGACCCAGTACTTC. Its translation: CASSRTGVETQYF.

This clonotype was counted at least ten times. The chain is built from TRBV29-1 and TRBJ2-7, with D possibly being TRBD2 (6 bases). CDR1 is SQVTM and CDR2 is ANQGSEA in the germline V gene. The CDR3 covers 13 residues. The ends were cut back, 7 bases at V and 6 bases at J, with 19 bases in the middle. The CDR3 reads CSAEVGGTGEQYF. Written as DNA, the CDR3 is TGCAGCGCCGAGGTGGGGGGAACGGGCGAGCAGTACTTC.

This clonotype was seen at least ten times. This chain joins TRBV20-1 and TRBJ1-1, with D maybe TRBD1 (6 bases). The CDR3 extends over 14 amino acids. Trimming cost V 0 bases and J 3 bases, with 11 bases left between them. CDR1 and CDR2 (germline): DFQATT, SNEGSKA (reference sequence). CDR3 amino acids: CSARDQGSHTEAFF. The DNA for the CDR3 is TGCAGTGCTAGAGATCAGGGGTCGCACACTGAAGCTTTCTTT.

This clonotype has ten or more counts. CDR3: CSVDDSPTEAFF. In DNA form, the CDR3 reads TGCAGCGTTGACGACAGCCCCACTGAAGCTTTCTTT. The chain is built from TRBV29-1 and TRBJ1-1, with a possible D match to TRBD1 (5 bases). This CDR3 has 12 residues. Germline V CDR1 and CDR2: SQVTM, ANQGSEA. V was cut by 3 bases and J by 4 bases, with 9 bases left in between. The full variable domain, rest sourced from reference TRBV29-1 and TRBJ1-1, is SAVISQKPSRDICQRGTSLTIQCQVDSQVTMMFWYRQQPGQSLTLIATANQGSEATYESGFVIDKFPISRPNLTFSTLTVSNMSPEDSSIYLCSVDDSPTEAFFGQGTRLTVV.

Many counts were recorded for this clonotype. This chain connects TRBV5-1 to TRBJ2-7; D gene unclear. Trimming removed 0 bases at V and 2 bases at J, with 9 bases between. This CDR3 contains 14 residues. From germline, CDR1 is SGHRS and CDR2 YFSETQ. The CDR3 is CASSLAGQAYEQYF. CDR3 DNA: TGCGCCAGCAGCTTGGCCGGTCAGGCCTACGAGCAGTACTTC.

This clonotype was seen repeatedly, ten times or more. The V call is TRBV6-1, the J call TRBJ1-2, with a tentative D call TRBD1 (6 bases). Germline loops: CDR1 MNHNS, CDR2 SASEGT. The V gene lost 0 bases and the J gene lost 8 bases, with 19 bases spanning the gap. The CDR3 loop spans 16 amino acids. In DNA, the CDR3 is TGTGCCAGCAGTGAAGCGATGTCACAGGGCCCTTGGGGCTACACCTTC. It is translated as CASSEAMSQGPWGYTF.

This clonotype was seen ten or more times. The rearrangement uses TRBV9 and TRBJ2-7, with D possibly TRBD1 on 6 matching bases. Germline V gene sequence: CDR1 SGDLS, CDR2 YYNGEE. This CDR3 region has 16 residues. V shed 0 bases and J shed 2 bases, with 15 bases lying between them. The CDR3 DNA is TGTGCCAGCAGCGTAGACCCAACGCGGACAGCCTACGAGCAGTACTTC. Translation: CASSVDPTRTAYEQYF.